This TCR beta chain derives from a study of cytomegalovirus exposure and HLA in healthy donors. Study observations and caveats: Most subjects had HLA-A and HLA-B alleles reportedly predicted accurately by TCR beta sequences.

The PCR contained 60 Vbeta and 13 Jbeta primers. Authors' analysis steps: Approximately 11 million of the 60 million to 90 million unique TCR beta chains counted in a later analysis were shared. Data came from immunoSEQ multiplex PCR; TCRdb stores just in-frame clones and leaves some out. V, J and clone size derive from that table, while D and trimming were established from the DNA sequence. The table shows about 150,000 clones, with about 72% occurring only once. In the case of this clone: Its antigen is undetermined.

The sequencing input was PBMCs. This clonotype originated in a male donor in good health and CMV-seronegative.

The CDR3 spells CASSSNSGSLLETQYF. The DNA of the CDR3 is TGTGCCAGCAGTTCTAATAGCGGGAGTCTTCTAGAGACCCAGTACTTC. The chain couples TRBV7-2 to TRBJ2-5; 9 nucleotides align to TRBD2. CDR3 length: 16 amino acids. Unmatched junction bases numbered 12, after V lost 6 bases and J lost 4 bases. Per germline, CDR1 SGHTA and CDR2 FQGNSA. Together with reference TRBV7-2 and TRBJ2-5, the CDR3 gives the full variable domain: GAGVSQSPSNKVTEKGKDVELRCDPISGHTALYWYRQSLGQGLEFLIYFQGNSAPDKSGLPSDRFSAERTGGSVSTLTIQRTQQEDSAVYLCASSSNSGSLLETQYFGPGTRLLVL.